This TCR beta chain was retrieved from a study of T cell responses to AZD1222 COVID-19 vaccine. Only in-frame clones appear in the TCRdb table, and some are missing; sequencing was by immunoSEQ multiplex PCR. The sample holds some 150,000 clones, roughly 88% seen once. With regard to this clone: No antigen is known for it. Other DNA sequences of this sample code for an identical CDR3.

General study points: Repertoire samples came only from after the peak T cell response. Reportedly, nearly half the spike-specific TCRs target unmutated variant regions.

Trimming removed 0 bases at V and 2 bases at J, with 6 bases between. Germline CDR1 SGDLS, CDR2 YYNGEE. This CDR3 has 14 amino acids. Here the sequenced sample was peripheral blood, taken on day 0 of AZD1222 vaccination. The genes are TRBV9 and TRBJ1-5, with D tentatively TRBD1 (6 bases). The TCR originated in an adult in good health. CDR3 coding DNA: TGTGCCAGCAGCGTAGCAGGGGGCAATCAGCCCCAGCATTTT. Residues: CASSVAGGNQPQHF. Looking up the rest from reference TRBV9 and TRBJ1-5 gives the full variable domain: DSGVTQTPKHLITATGQRVTLRCSPRSGDLSVYWYQQSLDQGLQFLIQYYNGEERAKGNILERFSAQQFPDLHSELNLSSLELGDSALYFCASSVAGGNQPQHFGDGTRLSIL.